This is a list of T cell receptor beta chains from one sample in a study of CD8+ T cells in alopecia areata. The assay was immunoSEQ multiplex PCR, and TCRdb's table has in-frame clones only and misses some. The sample has some 130,000 clones, around three fifths seen once; the top ten hold about 6%. The source material was CD4+ T cells sorted from blood, sampled at week 0. These receptors were obtained from a human donor with alopecia areata. CDR3s include the opening cysteine and the closing phenylalanine or tryptophan. Each record gives: V gene, J gene, clone size, D gene, CDR3 protein, CDR3 DNA. The D gene is left open where the match is weak. A row's size may be missing; if present it is once, few, many or a size class.

TRBV29-1,TRBJ2-3,few,.,CSVFRTDTQYF,TGCAGCGTTTTCCGCACAGATACGCAGTATTTT
TRBV13,TRBJ2-7,.,.,CASSIQDQLYEQYF,TGTGCCAGCAGTATACAGGATCAGCTCTACGAGCAGTACTTC
TRBV6-1,TRBJ1-1,.,.,CASSRADLMNTEAFF,TGTGCCAGCAGTCGCGCAGACCTCATGAACACTGAAGCTTTCTTT
TRBV30,TRBJ2-3,.,.,CAWSATTAGDTQYF,TGTGCCTGGAGTGCCACTACAGCTGGAGATACGCAGTATTTT
TRBV5-1,TRBJ2-6,.,.,CASSWGNVLTF,TGCGCCAGCAGCTGGGGGAACGTCCTGACTTTC
TRBV7-8,TRBJ2-5,.,.,CASSFRREETQYF,TGTGCCAGCAGTTTCAGGAGAGAAGAGACCCAGTACTTC
TRBV29-1,TRBJ2-1,.,.,CSSRRQGLNEQFF,TGCAGCTCTCGGAGGCAGGGACTCAATGAGCAGTTCTTC
TRBV7-9,TRBJ2-1,few,TRBD1,CASSPTGVGEQFF,TGTGCCAGCAGCCCTACAGGGGTGGGTGAGCAGTTCTTC
TRBV6-6,TRBJ2-7,.,.,CASRRGAAEQYF,TGTGCCAGCAGGAGGGGGGCTGCGGAGCAGTACTTC
TRBV4-3,TRBJ1-1,many,TRBD1,CASSQGQTGVNTEAFF,TGCGCCAGCAGCCAGGGCCAGACAGGGGTCAACACTGAAGCTTTCTTT
TRBV25-1,TRBJ1-5,.,.,CASSMTGPNQPQHF,TGTGCCAGCAGTATGACAGGACCTAATCAGCCCCAGCATTTT
TRBV30,TRBJ1-2,.,.,CAWSTAPGVYGYTF,TGTGCCTGGAGTACGGCACCTGGGGTCTATGGCTACACCTTC
TRBV29-1,TRBJ2-7,.,TRBD1,CSVVGQGAYEQYF,TGCAGCGTTGTGGGGCAGGGGGCCTACGAGCAGTACTTC
TRBV5-1,TRBJ2-3,.,.,CASSQWASPTDTQYF,TGCGCCAGCAGCCAGTGGGCGTCCCCCACAGATACGCAGTATTTT
TRBV10-3,TRBJ2-6,few,.,CAISSSGANVLTF,TGTGCCATCAGCTCTTCTGGGGCCAACGTCCTGACTTTC
TRBV27,TRBJ2-7,once,.,CASSLRGGLSYEQYF,TGTGCCAGCAGCCTAAGGGGGGGCCTTAGTTACGAGCAGTACTTC
TRBV7-6,TRBJ2-7,.,TRBD1,CASSLSRTGGYEQYF,TGTGCCAGCAGCCTCTCTAGGACAGGGGGATACGAGCAGTACTTC
TRBV9,TRBJ2-1,.,.,CASSASPQTDYNEQFF,TGTGCCAGCAGCGCGAGCCCCCAGACTGATTACAATGAGCAGTTCTTC
TRBV29-1,TRBJ2-1,few,.,CSGIDRPRSSYNEQFF,TGCAGCGGGATAGACAGGCCCCGGAGCTCCTACAATGAGCAGTTCTTC
TRBV6-5,TRBJ1-2,.,.,CASSVQGGYGYTF,TGTGCCAGCAGTGTACAGGGCGGCTATGGCTACACCTTC
TRBV25-1,TRBJ2-5,few,.,CASSREAGVEETQYF,TGTGCCAGCAGCAGGGAGGCTGGGGTTGAAGAGACCCAGTACTTC